The 32 T cell receptor beta chains below come from one sample, sequenced in a study of shared clonotypes between healthy human individuals. Clones were read by immunoSEQ multiplex PCR, and TCRdb kept only the in-frame ones, dropping some. The sample contains about 480,000 clones, almost 80% of which appear only once. Specimen: PBMCs. The receptor set was obtained from a woman in her forties in good health. Some clones in this sample may be carry-over from other donors' samples.

The chain combines TRBV14 with TRBJ2-7; the match to TRBD2 covers 8 bases. Germline V gene lookup returns CDR1 SGHDN and CDR2 FVKESK. CDR3 size: 14 residues. V trimming: 4 bases; J trimming: 4 bases; junction bases outside the gene matches: 6. The CDR3 region is CASSPLAGLYEQYF. In DNA, the CDR3 is TGTGCCAGCAGCCCTTTAGCGGGACTGTACGAGCAGTACTTC.

The rearrangement links TRBV30 to TRBJ1-3; D gene ambiguous. This CDR3 is built from 14 residues. Trimming cost V 6 bases and J 0 bases, with 12 bases left between them. CDR1 is GTSNPN and CDR2 is SVGIG in the germline V gene (reference sequence). The CDR3 reads CACGRMSSGNTIYF. As DNA, the CDR3 is TGTGCCTGCGGACGAATGAGCTCTGGAAACACCATATATTTT.

V and J are TRBV11-1 and TRBJ2-7, with D uncertain. V was shortened by 5 bases and J by 1 base, with 12 bases between the two germline ends. CDR3 size: 14 residues. Germline V lookup: CDR1 SGHAT, CDR2 FQDESV (reference sequence). CDR3 amino acids: CASSRLIGSYEQYF. The DNA of the CDR3 is TGTGCCAGCAGCCGGTTAATTGGGTCCTACGAGCAGTACTTC. Using reference TRBV11-1 and TRBJ2-7 for the parts outside the CDR3, the full variable domain is EAEVAQSPRYKITEKSQAVAFWCDPISGHATLYWYRQILGQGPELLVQFQDESVVDDSQLPKDRFSAERLKGVDSTLKIQPAELGDSAMYLCASSRLIGSYEQYFGPGTRLTVT.

This clone came up a few times. The chain carries TRBV14 and TRBJ2-5; no definite D call. Germline V gene lookup returns CDR1 SGHDN and CDR2 FVKESK. The CDR3 extends over 16 amino acids. V was cut by 4 bases and J by 1 base, with 16 bases left in between. This chain's CDR3 is CASSPRLGSAQETQYF. CDR3 DNA: TGTGCCAGCAGCCCACGGCTGGGGTCCGCCCAAGAGACCCAGTACTTC. The variable domain in full, completed from reference TRBV14 and TRBJ2-5, reads EAGVTQFPSHSVIEKGQTVTLRCDPISGHDNLYWYRRVMGKEIKFLLHFVKESKQDESGMPNNRFLAERTGGTYSTLKVQPAELEDSGVYFCASSPRLGSAQETQYFGPGTRLLVL.

This sequence joins TRBV29-1 and TRBJ1-5; the match to TRBD1 covers 8 bases. Germline CDR1 SQVTM, CDR2 ANQGSEA. V was pared by 6 bases and J by 3 bases, with 4 bases of the junction left unmatched. The CDR3 spans 13 residues. The DNA for the CDR3 is TGCAGCGTCCGACAGGGGAACAATCAGCCCCAGCATTTT. Amino acids: CSVRQGNNQPQHF.

The chain couples TRBV19 to TRBJ2-2; TRBD1 agrees at 9 bases. This CDR3 is built from 16 residues. Per the germline V gene, CDR1 is LNHDA and CDR2 is SQIVND (reference sequence). After removal of 5 bases from V and 5 bases from J, the junction contained 9 bases not matched to a gene. The CDR3 DNA reads as TGTGCCAGTAGTGACCGGGACAGGGCTGTTACCGGGGAGCTGTTTTTT. Protein product: CASSDRDRAVTGELFF.

This chain joins TRBV2 and TRBJ2-2; D is unresolved. V lost 5 bases and J 0 bases, leaving 10 bases between the germline ends. CDR1 is SNHLY, CDR2 FYNNEI, per germline. The CDR3 is 15 amino acids. CDR3 bases: TGTGCCAGCAGTTTCTTCGGCGCGAACACCGGGGAGCTGTTTTTT. Amino acid sequence: CASSFFGANTGELFF.

This clone showed up just a few times. Other DNA sequences in this sample translate to the same CDR3. The chain joins TRBV10-3 to TRBJ1-4, with D perhaps matching TRBD1 (5 bases). The CDR3 sequence is 11 residues long. Deletions cut 9 bases from V and 7 bases from J, with 9 bases between. Germline values: CDR1 ENHRY, CDR2 SYGVKD. CDR3 loop: CAIGGGEKLFF. The CDR3 DNA reads as TGTGCCATTGGGGGGGGTGAAAAACTGTTTTTT.

This clone was seen once. This chain joins TRBV25-1 and TRBJ2-2, with no clear D. The CDR3 totals 14 residues. V lost 1 base to trimming and J lost 4 bases, with 7 bases between them. Looked up from germline, CDR1 is MGHDK and CDR2 is SYGVNS. The CDR3 bases are TGTGCCAGCAGTGAATGGCAGCCCACCGGGGAGCTGTTTTTT. It specifies CASSEWQPTGELFF.

The CDR3 DNA follows: TGTGCCACTGCGACAGGGGAGGACGCTGAAGCTTTCTTT. This codes for CATATGEDAEAFF. The V gene is TRBV19, the J gene TRBJ1-1, with TRBD1 matching over 8 bases. Per the germline V gene, CDR1 is LNHDA and CDR2 is SQIVND (reference sequence). The CDR3 contains 13 residues. J lost 6 bases, V lost 10 bases, and 10 bases had no gene match.

The chain combines TRBV21-1 with TRBJ2-2; TRBD2 reflects the table's D call only, with no check against the DNA. TRBV21-1 is tagged as a pseudogene. The CDR3 loop spans 19 amino acids. The chain's CDR3 is CASSKFGDSGEANTGELFF. The CDR3 nucleotides read TGTGCCAGCAGCAAATTCGGGGACTCGGGGGAGGCGAACACCGGGGAGCTGTTTTTT.

V is TRBV28 and J is TRBJ2-7; 9 nucleotides match TRBD2. This CDR3 contains 17 residues. Germline values: CDR1 MDHEN, CDR2 SYDVKM. V trimming: 2 bases; J trimming: 2 bases; junction bases outside the gene matches: 10. The CDR3 reads CASSLPPPSGRPYEQYF. The CDR3 DNA is TGTGCCAGCAGTTTACCCCCCCCCAGCGGGAGGCCCTACGAGCAGTACTTC.

V is TRBV18 and J is TRBJ2-7; possibly TRBD2 for D (6 bases). Trimming cost V 6 bases and J 6 bases, with 18 bases left between them. There are 14 residues in the CDR3. Germline V gene sequence: CDR1 KGHSH, CDR2 LQKENI. CDR3 in amino acids: CASSNPGLPTEQYF. The CDR3 bases are TGTGCCAGCTCGAATCCGGGACTCCCCACCGAGCAGTACTTC.

The V call is TRBV27, the J call TRBJ2-7, with 8 bases lining up with TRBD1. Germline CDR1 reads MNHEY; CDR2 reads SMNVEV (reference sequence). The CDR3 totals 14 residues. V shed 3 bases and J 2 bases; nucleotides not matched to a gene: 3. CDR3 DNA: TGTGCCAGCAGTTTTTCCAGGGGGCCCTACGAGCAGTACTTC. Translated: CASSFSRGPYEQYF.

This clone was seen a few times. The chain combines TRBV18 with TRBJ1-5; a weak D match, TRBD1 (5 bases). The length of the CDR3 is 15 residues. Germline V gene data show CDR1 as KGHSH and CDR2 as LQKENI. The ends were cut back, 3 bases at V and 4 bases at J, with 13 bases in the middle. CDR3 in DNA: TGTGCCAGCTCACCGGGCAGGGAGAGGAATCAGCCCCAGCATTTT. Residues: CASSPGRERNQPQHF.

A remark on this clone: Other DNA sequences in the same sample also yield this CDR3. The chain is built from TRBV15 and TRBJ2-7; D might be TRBD1 or TRBD2, each matching 6 bases. The CDR3 is 15 residues long. CDR1 LNHNV and CDR2 YYDKDF come from the germline V gene (reference sequence). V was shortened by 0 bases and J by 6 bases, with 15 bases between the two germline ends. In DNA form, the CDR3 reads TGTGCCACCAGCAGAGATCGGGCCGGGGGCGGCGAGCAGTACTTC. It translates to CATSRDRAGGGEQYF.

This clone appeared many times. The rearrangement uses TRBV29-1 and TRBJ2-3; the match to TRBD1 covers 11 bases. Trimming removed 2 bases from V and 6 bases from J; junction bases left unmatched: 7. This CDR3 comprises 15 residues. Germline V CDR1 and CDR2: SQVTM, ANQGSEA. The CDR3 nucleotides are TGCAGCGTTGAAAGGGGGACAGGGGGTTCGGATACGCAGTATTTT. Translation gives CSVERGTGGSDTQYF.

This sequence joins TRBV5-4 and TRBJ2-7; possibly TRBD1 or TRBD2 for D (5 bases each). V was cut by 5 bases and J by 2 bases, with 20 bases left in between. Germline loops: CDR1 SGHNT, CDR2 YYREEE (reference sequence). The CDR3 extends over 16 amino acids. CDR3 DNA sequence: TGTGCCAGCAGGAGGGCTAAGCAGGGTGAGGCCTACGAGCAGTACTTC. It specifies CASRRAKQGEAYEQYF.

The V and J genes are TRBV28 and TRBJ1-1; D unresolved. CDR3 size: 14 residues. Trimming removed 5 bases from V and 1 base from J, with 11 bases in between. CDR1 and CDR2 (germline): MDHEN, SYDVKM. Written as DNA, the CDR3 is TGTGCCAGCAGTCCTGGACTGGCGAACACTGAAGCTTTCTTT. Amino acid sequence: CASSPGLANTEAFF.

Ten or more counts support this clone. V usage is TRBV6-1 and J usage is TRBJ1-1; D unresolved. The germline V gene encodes CDR1 MNHNS and CDR2 SASEGT. Trimming pared 4 bases from V and 1 base from J, leaving 7 bases between. The CDR3 spans 13 residues. CDR3 loop: CASSARENTEAFF. CDR3 sequence (DNA): TGTGCCAGCAGTGCCCGGGAGAACACTGAAGCTTTCTTT.

This rearrangement joins TRBV6-6 to TRBJ2-2; a possible D gene is TRBD2 (5 bases). V dropped 7 bases and J dropped 4 bases, with 13 bases sitting between them. The CDR3 covers 14 residues. Germline values: CDR1 MNHNY, CDR2 SVGAGI (reference sequence). Written as DNA, the CDR3 is TGTGCCAGCAATGTAGGCGCGGGCACCGGGGAGCTGTTTTTT. Translation gives CASNVGAGTGELFF.

The chain joins TRBV30 to TRBJ2-4; TRBD2 matches at 9 bases. The CDR3 covers 13 residues. V lost 7 bases, J lost 8 bases, and 9 bases stayed unmatched. Germline assignment: CDR1 GTSNPN and CDR2 SVGIG (reference sequence). CDR3 sequence (DNA): TGTGCCTCCCAACTAGCGGGTGAATACATTCAGTACTTC. It encodes CASQLAGEYIQYF.

This sequence joins TRBV28 and TRBJ1-2, with 8 bases fitting TRBD1. Trimming cost V 2 bases and J 5 bases; bases outside gene matches: 7. Germline V gene data show CDR1 as MDHEN and CDR2 as SYDVKM. The CDR3 contains 15 residues. In DNA form, the CDR3 reads TGTGCCAGCAGTTTAGCAGACAGGGGAAGGTATGGCTACACCTTC. This codes for CASSLADRGRYGYTF.

Notes on this clone: This CDR3 is also generated by other DNA sequences in the sample. V is TRBV18 and J is TRBJ1-1; 10 bases align to TRBD1. The CDR3 extends over 14 amino acids. V dropped 6 bases and J dropped 3; count of bases not matched to a gene: 4. Germline values: CDR1 KGHSH, CDR2 LQKENI. Written as DNA, the CDR3 is TGTGCCAGCTCTCAAGGGACAGGGGACACTGAAGCTTTCTTT. Protein sequence: CASSQGTGDTEAFF.

This clone was seen once. The rearrangement links TRBV5-4 to TRBJ2-1; 12 nucleotides line up with TRBD2. This CDR3 is 14 amino acids long. V gave up 5 bases and J gave up 8 bases; unmatched junction bases: 5. Germline CDR1 is SGHNT and CDR2 is YYREEE (reference sequence). The CDR3 loop is CASSPGLAGDEQFF. The CDR3 region has the DNA TGTGCCAGCAGTCCGGGACTAGCGGGCGATGAGCAGTTCTTC.

In its sample, this clone was seen a few times. V and J are TRBV6-5 and TRBJ1-1; D ambiguous. This CDR3 has 11 residues. The germline V gene has CDR1 MNHEY and CDR2 SVGAGI. V dropped 6 bases and J dropped 6 bases, with 8 bases sitting between them. CDR3 sequence: CASSNSAEAFF. As DNA, the CDR3 is TGTGCCAGCAGCAACAGCGCTGAAGCTTTCTTT.

In this sample, this clone turned up a few times. The chain joins TRBV6-1 to TRBJ2-7; D uncertain. The germline V gene has CDR1 MNHNS and CDR2 SASEGT. The CDR3 spans 12 residues. The ends were cut back, 8 bases at V and 4 bases at J, with 12 bases in the middle. This chain's CDR3 is CASGYSGYEQYF. The CDR3 DNA follows: TGTGCCAGCGGGTACAGTGGGTACGAGCAGTACTTC.

This clone was seen a handful of times. This sequence joins TRBV5-3 and TRBJ1-2; 10 nucleotides line up with TRBD1. TRBV5-3 qualifies as an ORF whose function is uncertain. With V trimmed by 8 bases and J by 4 bases, 8 bases remained unmatched. The CDR3 spans 14 residues. In DNA, the CDR3 is TGTGCCAGGGGGGACAGGGGAGGATCCTATGGCTACACCTTC. Translation gives CARGDRGGSYGYTF.

This clone was picked up one time. The CDR3 protein is CATGLVADTQYF. The CDR3 nucleotides read TGTGCCACCGGACTAGTTGCAGATACGCAGTATTTT. The chain is built from TRBV5-4 and TRBJ2-3; the match to TRBD2 covers 7 bases. The CDR3 is 12 residues long. V was clipped by 9 bases and J by 4 bases; unmatched bases: 5. Germline lookup yields CDR1 SGHNT and CDR2 YYREEE (reference sequence).

The gene calls are TRBV5-1 and TRBJ1-3; D remains ambiguous. Deletions cut 1 base from V and 0 bases from J, with 8 bases between. Germline values: CDR1 SGHRS, CDR2 YFSETQ. The CDR3 totals 15 residues. The CDR3 loop reads CASSLTALSGNTIYF. The CDR3 DNA follows: TGCGCCAGCAGCTTGACAGCGCTCTCTGGAAACACCATATATTTT.

The chain couples TRBV5-1 to TRBJ2-1; D is unclear. V gave up 5 bases and J gave up 2 bases, with 14 bases separating them. The CDR3 length is 15 residues. From germline, CDR1 is SGHRS and CDR2 YFSETQ. The CDR3 DNA follows: TGCGCCAGCAGAGAGGCCTCCGGAGCCTACAATGAGCAGTTCTTC. Translated: CASREASGAYNEQFF.

The V call is TRBV4-1, the J call TRBJ2-2; possibly TRBD2 for D (7 bases). This CDR3 spans 16 amino acids. Trimming took 4 bases from V and 5 from J, leaving 17 bases between them. Germline-derived CDR1 and CDR2 are MGHRA and YSYEKL. In DNA form, the CDR3 reads TGCGCCAGCAGCCGGGGGGGCGGGAGTGGTACCGGGGAGCTGTTTTTT. Amino acid sequence: CASSRGGGSGTGELFF.